This T cell receptor (beta chain) came from a study of naive and memory T cell subsets listed by TCRdb under 2017. Regarding the study in general: Sorted naive and memory T cell subsets from peripheral blood were analyzed in the study using a UMI-based, open-source pipeline for TCR alpha and beta sequencing. The functional CMV T cell responses agreed completely with IgG serology results. RNA was DNase-treated and reverse transcribed with TCR constant-region primers, mostly using SuperScript III. What the authors observed across the whole study: Gini index rose and Shannon and inverse Simpson diversity fell from naive through CM, EM and EMRA in both CD4 and CD8 cells. A clonotype was defined as a single alpha or beta chain sequence rather than as a paired alpha/beta receptor. Following error correction, more than 90% of naive TCR sequences occurred only once, which made naive abundance distributions much steeper than those of memory subsets. RNA-based TCR counts may be affected by expression changes linked to T cell activation and differentiation. TCR abundance followed a power law with an exponent that was different for naive and memory subsets but consistent across the three individuals. The repertoire findings for the naive and memory subsets could not be validated, as no ground truth was available.

From the second PCR step on, the TCR alpha and beta chain libraries were amplified in separate reactions. The CMV status of each donor was determined by measuring IFNgamma production from CD4+ T cells after fresh PBMCs had been stimulated overnight with CMV viral lysate. CD4 T cells were positively selected using Miltenyi beads, after which CD8 T cells were positively selected from the CD4-negative fraction. Cells stained for CD3, CD4, CD8, CD45RA, CD27 and a live/dead dye were sorted on a BD Aria II into four subsets by CD45RA and CD27. A few healthy volunteers provided blood, and each donor's sample was split into CD4 and CD8 T cells and then further divided into four differentiation subsets. Around 120 ml of peripheral blood was collected from each donor, and PBMC were isolated from the blood using Ficoll-Paque PLUS density-gradient centrifugation. Sorted cells were lysed in RLT buffer, and RNA was extracted with a Qiagen RNeasy kit and stored at -80°C.

The library was obtained by UMI-ligation and nested PCR. To cover both TRBC1 and TRBC2, the beta constant-region primer consisted of an equimolar mix of two oligonucleotides. T4 RNA ligase 1 ligated a single-stranded oligonucleotide carrying the SP2 primer and a 12-nucleotide UMI to the cDNA 3' end. Four rounds of PCR were used to amplify ligated cDNA, with nested alpha and beta constant-region primers being used together with the SP2 primer. Incubation of the ligation reaction was carried out at 16 degrees C for about 18-25 hours. PCR2 was typically run as a SYBR Green qPCR and stopped at a predetermined threshold to prevent over-amplification. Every purification after the first one was done using Agencourt AMPure XP magnetic beads. Library amounts were measured by Qubit and library quality was assessed on a TapeStation, where the main peak was expected at around 650 bp. Pooled libraries were sequenced on an Illumina MiSeq using v2 2x251 paired-end kits, and typically about 0.95-2.3 million reads were obtained per sample. Each sample was pooled at about 4.2 nM, and about 5-8% PhiX was included to help cluster recognition. The authors' analysis ran thus. FASTQ reads processed by Demultiplexor were assigned V and J genes by Decombinator through tag matching that tolerated a single base-pair mismatch. Collapsinator used UMIs to correct both sequencing errors and frequency errors arising from PCR heterogeneity. TCRs were translated and CDR3s were extracted from the conserved cysteine to the FGXG phenylalanine by CDR3Translator, with non-productive sequences being flagged. Gini, Shannon entropy and inverse Simpson indices were calculated on repertoires that had been subsampled to equal numbers of UMI-defined TCRs. Clonotype abundance distributions were fitted to a power law by maximum likelihood within the linear range. On one naive CD8 sample, the pipeline and MIGEC gave similar UMI counts, unique TCR numbers and clonal distributions. A set of several thousand CMV-associated CDR3 sequences, compiled from VDJdb and a published dataset, was used to search the repertoires. TCRdb trimmed the raw reads at Q25, called clones with MiXCR and kept productive beta chains. Each entry is one CDR3 protein sequence, shown with its most common DNA and genes. These V and J calls are TCRdb output, not the study's own analysis. The sample table shows 70,000 to 95,000 distinct CDR3 sequences, and 6% to 7.5% are seen once. Around 1.6% of the sample is taken by the ten largest.

As concerns this clonotype: The antigen it binds to is not known. No qualities accompany the bases; no much larger clone lies one base away.

Spanning cysteine to phenylalanine, the CDR3 consists of 15 amino acids. Only CDR3 DNA is held: 45 bases, read in frame from base 1. Unmatched junction bases come to 2, with V trimmed by 0 bases and J by 4 bases. For CDR1 and CDR2, the germline V gene lists MNHEY and SVGAGI. Sequenced input: central memory CD4+ T cells from blood. The cell subset or site tag for this specimen amounts to: central memory, CD45RA- CD27+. The rearranged chain carries TRBV6-5 and TRBJ2-2; a stretch of 7 junction bases matches TRBD2. This TCR was recovered from a human donor in good health. CDR3 sequence: CASSYSGLLTGELFF. The bases read TGTGCCAGCAGTTACTCGGGACTACTCACCGGGGAGCTGTTTTTT.